The 4 T cell receptor beta chains presented below share a single source sample, sequenced in a study of CXCR3-negative and CXCR3-positive naive CD8 T cells. Each TRB cDNA library was prepared by 5' RACE (with UMI labels). Using the 5' RACE reads, TCRdb records one entry per CDR3 protein without DNA. The sample is made up of 20,000 to 25,000 distinct CDR3 sequences, and the top ten hold around 20% of it. The sample comprised memory CD8+ T cells from blood. The origin of the receptors is a human donor in good health. Some clones in this sample may be carry-over from other donors' samples.

This sequence joins TRBV29-1 and TRBJ2-1; TCRdb outputs TRBD1, but without DNA this stays unchecked. The germline V gene encodes CDR1 SQVTM and CDR2 ANQGSEA. The CDR3 sequence is 16 residues long. The CDR3 reads CSVESDRESSYNEQFF.

The chain combines TRBV5-5 with TRBJ2-7; TCRdb lists TRBD2, though no DNA is available to test this call. The CDR3 runs to 17 residues. CDR1 is SGHKS, CDR2 YYEKEE, per germline (reference sequence). The CDR3 reads CASSPGLSAGDTYEQYF. The full variable domain, completed using reference TRBV5-5 and TRBJ2-7, is DAGVTQSPTHLIKTRGQQVTLRCSPISGHKSVSWYQQVLGQGPQFIFQYYEKEERGRGNFPDRFSARQFPNYSSELNVNALLLGDSALYLCASSPGLSAGDTYEQYFGPGTRLTVT.

The rearrangement joins TRBV7-9 to TRBJ2-1. CDR3 length equals 14 residues. Germline-derived CDR1 and CDR2 are SEHNR and FQNEAQ (reference sequence). The CDR3 is CASSQDPTAYEQFF.

The V gene is TRBV7-9, the J gene TRBJ2-5; absent DNA, TCRdb's TRBD2 call cannot be checked. In germline, CDR1 is SEHNR, CDR2 FQNEAQ (reference sequence). The CDR3 is made up of 17 amino acids. The CDR3 protein is CASSLRHPRDSQETQYF.